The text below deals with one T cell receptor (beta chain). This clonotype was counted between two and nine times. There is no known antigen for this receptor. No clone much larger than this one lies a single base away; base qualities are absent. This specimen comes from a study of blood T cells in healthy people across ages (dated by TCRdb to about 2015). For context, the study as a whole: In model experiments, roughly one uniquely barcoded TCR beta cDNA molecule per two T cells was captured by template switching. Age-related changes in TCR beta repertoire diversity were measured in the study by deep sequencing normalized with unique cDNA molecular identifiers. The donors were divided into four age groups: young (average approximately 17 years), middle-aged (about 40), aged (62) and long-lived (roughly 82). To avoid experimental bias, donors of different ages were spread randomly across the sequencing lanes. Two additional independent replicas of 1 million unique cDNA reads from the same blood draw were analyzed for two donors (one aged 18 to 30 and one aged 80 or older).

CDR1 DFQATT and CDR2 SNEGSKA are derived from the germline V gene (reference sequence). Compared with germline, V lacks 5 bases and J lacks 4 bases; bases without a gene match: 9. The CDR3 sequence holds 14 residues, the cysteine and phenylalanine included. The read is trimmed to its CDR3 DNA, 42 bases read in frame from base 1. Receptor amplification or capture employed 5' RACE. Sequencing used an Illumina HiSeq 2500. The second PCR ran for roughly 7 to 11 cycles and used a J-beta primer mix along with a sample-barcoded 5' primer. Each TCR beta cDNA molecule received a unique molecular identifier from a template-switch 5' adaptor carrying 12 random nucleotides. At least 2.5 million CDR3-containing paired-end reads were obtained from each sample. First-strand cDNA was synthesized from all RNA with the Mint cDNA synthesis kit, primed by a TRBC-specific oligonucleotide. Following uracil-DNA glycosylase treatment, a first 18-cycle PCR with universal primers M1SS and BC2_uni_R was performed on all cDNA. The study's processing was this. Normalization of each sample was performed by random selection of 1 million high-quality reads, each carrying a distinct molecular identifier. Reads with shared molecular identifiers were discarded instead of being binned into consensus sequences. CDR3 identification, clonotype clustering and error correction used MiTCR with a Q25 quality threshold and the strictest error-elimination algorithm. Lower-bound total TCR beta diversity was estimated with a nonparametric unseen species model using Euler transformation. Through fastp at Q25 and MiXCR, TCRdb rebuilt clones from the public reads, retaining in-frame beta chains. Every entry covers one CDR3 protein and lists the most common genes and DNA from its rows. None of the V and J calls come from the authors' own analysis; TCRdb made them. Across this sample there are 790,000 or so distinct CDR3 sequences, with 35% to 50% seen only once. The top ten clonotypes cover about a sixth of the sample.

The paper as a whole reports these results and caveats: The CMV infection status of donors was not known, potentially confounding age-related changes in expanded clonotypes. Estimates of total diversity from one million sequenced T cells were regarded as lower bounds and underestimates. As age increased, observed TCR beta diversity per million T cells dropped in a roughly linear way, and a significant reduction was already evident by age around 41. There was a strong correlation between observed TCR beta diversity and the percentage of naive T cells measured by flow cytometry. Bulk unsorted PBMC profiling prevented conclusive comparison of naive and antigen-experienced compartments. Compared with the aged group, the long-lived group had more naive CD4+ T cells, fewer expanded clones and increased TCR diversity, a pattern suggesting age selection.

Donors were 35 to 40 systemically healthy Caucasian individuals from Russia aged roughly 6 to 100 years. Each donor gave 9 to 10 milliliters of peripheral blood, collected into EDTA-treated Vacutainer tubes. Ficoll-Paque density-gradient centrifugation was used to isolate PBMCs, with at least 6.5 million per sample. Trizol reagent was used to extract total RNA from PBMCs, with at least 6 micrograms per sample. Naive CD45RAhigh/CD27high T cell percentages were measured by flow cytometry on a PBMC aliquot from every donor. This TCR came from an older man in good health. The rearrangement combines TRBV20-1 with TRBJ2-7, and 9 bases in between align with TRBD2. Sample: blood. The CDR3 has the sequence CSAPGVAGVYEQYF. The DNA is TGCAGTGCTCCCGGGGTAGCGGGGGTGTACGAGCAGTACTTC.